This TCR beta chain was sequenced during a study of blood T cell repertoires in COVID-19. Assay used: immunoSEQ multiplex PCR; TCRdb lists only in-frame clones, some missing. The data show fewer than 200,000 clones, about 83% seen once. V was clipped by 0 bases and J by 5 bases, with 11 bases between them. Germline V gives CDR1 SGHRS, CDR2 YFSETQ. The CDR3 totals 15 residues. In regard to this clone: Other DNA sequences in the sample encode the same CDR3.

The sequence was collected from a woman aged 50 to 60 in a cohort exposed to, infected with or recovered from COVID-19 (not recorded which). Sequenced material: PBMCs or T cells enriched from blood (not recorded which). This chain joins TRBV5-1 and TRBJ1-4, with D perhaps matching TRBD1 (6 bases). CDR3 amino acids: CASSLEGQGNEKLFF. The CDR3 DNA sequence: TGCGCCAGCAGCTTGGAGGGGCAGGGGAATGAAAAACTGTTTTTT.